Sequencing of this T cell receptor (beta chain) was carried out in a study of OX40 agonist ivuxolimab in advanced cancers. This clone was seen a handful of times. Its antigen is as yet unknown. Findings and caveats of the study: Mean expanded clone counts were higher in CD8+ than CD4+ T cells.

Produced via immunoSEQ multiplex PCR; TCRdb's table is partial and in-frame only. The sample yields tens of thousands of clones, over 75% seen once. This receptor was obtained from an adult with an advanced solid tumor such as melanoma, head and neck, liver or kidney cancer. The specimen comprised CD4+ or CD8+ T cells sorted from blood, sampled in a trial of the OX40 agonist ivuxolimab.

The CDR3 reads CAWAGGVEVGEQFF. In nucleotides, the CDR3 is TGTGCCTGGGCCGGCGGGGTGGAGGTGGGTGAGCAGTTCTTC. The chain employs TRBV30 and TRBJ2-1, with D perhaps TRBD2 (6 bases). The CDR3 sequence is 14 residues long. Germline lookup yields CDR1 GTSNPN and CDR2 SVGIG (reference sequence). Trimming removed 5 bases at V and 9 bases at J, with 20 bases between.